This T cell receptor (beta chain) was obtained from a study of T cell repertoires in cytomegalovirus infection. As for the study in general: The public TCR beta signatures pointed to both CMV infection and matching HLA type.

The CDR3 length is 13 residues. Looked up from germline, CDR1 is SGHVS and CDR2 is FNYEAQ. The V end lost 5 bases, the J end lost 8 bases, and 13 bases lay between the germline ends. From the reads, TCRdb called clonotypes with MiXCR, one entry per CDR3 protein. The sample lists around 100,000 distinct CDR3 sequences; 35% to 50% were seen once. A note on this clonotype: Its antigen is undetermined.

The starting material was CD8+ T cells from cultured PBMCs, obtained from culture after CMV antigen stimulation. The receptor comes from a human donor in good health (CMV status not recorded). Some clones in this sample may be carry-over from other donors' samples. This chain connects TRBV7-6 to TRBJ2-1; unclear D gene. The CDR3 region is CASSPPAEYEQFF. In DNA form, the CDR3 reads TGTGCCAGCAGCCCTCCTGCGGAATATGAGCAGTTCTTC.